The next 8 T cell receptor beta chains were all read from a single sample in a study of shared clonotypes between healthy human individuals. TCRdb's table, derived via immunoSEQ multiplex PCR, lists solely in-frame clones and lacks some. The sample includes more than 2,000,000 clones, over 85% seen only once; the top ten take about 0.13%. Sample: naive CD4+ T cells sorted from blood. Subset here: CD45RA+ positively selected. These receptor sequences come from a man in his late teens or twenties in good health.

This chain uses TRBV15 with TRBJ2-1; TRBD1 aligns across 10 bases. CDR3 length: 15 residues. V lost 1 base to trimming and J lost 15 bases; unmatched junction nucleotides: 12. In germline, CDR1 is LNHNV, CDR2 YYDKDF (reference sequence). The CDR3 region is CATSRALLQTGGMFF. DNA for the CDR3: TGTGCCACCAGCAGAGCCCTACTTCAGACAGGGGGCATGTTCTTC.

CDR3 protein: CAWSNISPLGKTEAFF. The CDR3 DNA sequence: TGTGCCTGGAGTAATATATCGCCCTTAGGGAAGACTGAAGCTTTCTTT. The chain links TRBV30 to TRBJ1-1; D gene unclear. With 2 bases removed from V and 5 bases from J, the gap between germline ends came to 21 bases. Germline V gene sequence: CDR1 GTSNPN, CDR2 SVGIG (reference sequence). There are 16 residues in the CDR3.

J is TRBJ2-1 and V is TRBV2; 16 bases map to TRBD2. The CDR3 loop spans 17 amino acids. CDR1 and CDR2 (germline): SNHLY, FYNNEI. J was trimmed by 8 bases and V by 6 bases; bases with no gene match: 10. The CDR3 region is CASSSAGTSGRADEQFF. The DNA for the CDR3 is TGTGCCAGCAGCAGTGCCGGGACTAGCGGGAGGGCTGATGAGCAGTTCTTC.

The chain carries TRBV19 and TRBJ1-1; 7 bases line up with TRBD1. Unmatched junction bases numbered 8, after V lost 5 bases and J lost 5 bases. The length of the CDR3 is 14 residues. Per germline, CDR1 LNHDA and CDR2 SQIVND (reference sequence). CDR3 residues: CASSSVSGGTEAFF. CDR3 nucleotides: TGTGCCAGTAGTTCCGTATCAGGGGGTACTGAAGCTTTCTTT.

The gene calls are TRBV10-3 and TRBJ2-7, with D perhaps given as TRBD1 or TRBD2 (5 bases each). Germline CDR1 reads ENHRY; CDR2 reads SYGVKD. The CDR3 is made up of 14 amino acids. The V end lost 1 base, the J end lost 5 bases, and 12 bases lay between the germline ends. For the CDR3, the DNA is TGTGCCATCAGTGAGTGGGGGTCAAGTGACGAGCAGTACTTC. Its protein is CAISEWGSSDEQYF.

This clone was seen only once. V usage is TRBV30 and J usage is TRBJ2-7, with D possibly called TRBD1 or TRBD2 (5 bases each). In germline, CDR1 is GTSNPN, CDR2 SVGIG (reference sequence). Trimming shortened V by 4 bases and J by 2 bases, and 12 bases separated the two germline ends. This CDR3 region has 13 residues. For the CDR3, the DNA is TGTGCCTGGAACCCAGGGAGTACCTACGAGCAGTACTTC. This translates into CAWNPGSTYEQYF.

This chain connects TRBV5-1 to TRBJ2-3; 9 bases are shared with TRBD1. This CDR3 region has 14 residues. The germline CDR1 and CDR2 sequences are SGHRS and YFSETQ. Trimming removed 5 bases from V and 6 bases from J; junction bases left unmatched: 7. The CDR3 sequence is CASSQQGAKDTQYF. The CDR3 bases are TGCGCCAGCAGTCAACAGGGGGCCAAGGATACGCAGTATTTT.

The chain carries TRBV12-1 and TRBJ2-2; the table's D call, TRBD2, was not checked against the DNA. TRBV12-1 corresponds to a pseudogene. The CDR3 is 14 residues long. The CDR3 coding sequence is TGTGCCATCACGGGGTTCGTGAACACCGGGGAGCTGTTTTTT. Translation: CAITGFVNTGELFF.